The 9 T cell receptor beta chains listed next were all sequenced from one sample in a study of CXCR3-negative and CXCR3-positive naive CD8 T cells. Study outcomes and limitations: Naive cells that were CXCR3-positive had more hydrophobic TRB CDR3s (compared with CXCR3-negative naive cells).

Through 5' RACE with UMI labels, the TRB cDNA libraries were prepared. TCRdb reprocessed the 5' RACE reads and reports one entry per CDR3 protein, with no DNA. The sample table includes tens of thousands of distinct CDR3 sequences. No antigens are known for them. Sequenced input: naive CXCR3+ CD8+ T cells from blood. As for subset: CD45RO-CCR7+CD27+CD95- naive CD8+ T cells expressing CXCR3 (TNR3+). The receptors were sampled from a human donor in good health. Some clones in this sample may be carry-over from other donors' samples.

The CDR3 is CASSFPGEYEQFF. The V gene is TRBV7-9, the J gene TRBJ2-1; the D gene TCRdb calls, TRBD1, cannot be checked with no DNA. The CDR3 covers 13 residues. CDR1 and CDR2 from the germline V gene are SEHNR and FQNEAQ (reference sequence).

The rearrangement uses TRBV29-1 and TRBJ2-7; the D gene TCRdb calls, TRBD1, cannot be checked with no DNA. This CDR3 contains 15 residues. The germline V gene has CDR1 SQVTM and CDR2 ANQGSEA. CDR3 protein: CSVTRTGQGTHEQYF.

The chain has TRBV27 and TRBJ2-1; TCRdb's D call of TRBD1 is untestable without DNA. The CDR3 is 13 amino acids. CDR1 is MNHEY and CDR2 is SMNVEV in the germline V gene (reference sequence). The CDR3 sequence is CASSFPGNNEQFF.

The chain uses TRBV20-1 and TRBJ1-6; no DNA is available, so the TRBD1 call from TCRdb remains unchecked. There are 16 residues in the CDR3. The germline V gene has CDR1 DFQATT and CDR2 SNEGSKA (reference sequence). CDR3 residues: CSARDLGDAYNSPLHF.

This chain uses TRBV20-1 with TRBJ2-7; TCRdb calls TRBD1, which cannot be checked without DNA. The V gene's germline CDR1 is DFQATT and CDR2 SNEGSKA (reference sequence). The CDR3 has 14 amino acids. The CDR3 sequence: CSARDPTGWFEQYF.

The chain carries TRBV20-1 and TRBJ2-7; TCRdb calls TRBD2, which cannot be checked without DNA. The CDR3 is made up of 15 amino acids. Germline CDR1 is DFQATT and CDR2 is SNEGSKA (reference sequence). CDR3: CSARDLGEGLYEQYF.

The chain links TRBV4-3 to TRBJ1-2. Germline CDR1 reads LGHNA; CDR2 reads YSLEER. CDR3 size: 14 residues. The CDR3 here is CASSQDRSAGGYTF.

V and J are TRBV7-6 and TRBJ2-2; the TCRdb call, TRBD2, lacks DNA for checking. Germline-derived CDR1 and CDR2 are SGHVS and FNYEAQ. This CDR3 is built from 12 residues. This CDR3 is CASSSLGGELFF.

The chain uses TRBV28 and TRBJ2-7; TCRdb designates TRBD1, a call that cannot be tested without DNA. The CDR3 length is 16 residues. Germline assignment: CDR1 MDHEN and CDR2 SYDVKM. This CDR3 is CASSTLPGETAYEQYF.